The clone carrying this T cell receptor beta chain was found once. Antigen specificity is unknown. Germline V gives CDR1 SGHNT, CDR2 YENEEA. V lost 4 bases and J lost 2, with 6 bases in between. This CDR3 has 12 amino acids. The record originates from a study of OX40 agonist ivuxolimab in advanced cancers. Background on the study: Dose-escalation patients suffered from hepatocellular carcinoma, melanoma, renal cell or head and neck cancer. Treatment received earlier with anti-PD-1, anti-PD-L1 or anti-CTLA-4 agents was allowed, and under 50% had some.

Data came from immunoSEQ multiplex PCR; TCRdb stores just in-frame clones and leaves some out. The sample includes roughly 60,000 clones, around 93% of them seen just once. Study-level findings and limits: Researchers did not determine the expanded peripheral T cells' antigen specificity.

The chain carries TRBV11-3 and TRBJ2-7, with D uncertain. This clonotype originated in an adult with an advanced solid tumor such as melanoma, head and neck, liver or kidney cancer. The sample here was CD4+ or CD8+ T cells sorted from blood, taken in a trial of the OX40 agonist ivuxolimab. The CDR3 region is CASSWLPYEQYF. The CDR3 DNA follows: TGTGCCAGCAGCTGGCTCCCCTACGAGCAGTACTTC.